This T cell receptor (beta chain) was observed in a study of cytomegalovirus exposure and HLA in healthy donors. General observations from the study: Some segments of the V type, notably TRBV6-2 and TRBV6-3, were excluded as indistinguishable. Per published accounts, TCR beta sequences correctly predicted the HLA-A and HLA-B alleles of most subjects. Later analysis suggested most CMV-associated TCR beta chains were HLA-restricted.

60 Vbeta and 13 Jbeta primers were used in PCR. Per the original methods: The count from a later analysis was roughly 80 million unique TCR beta chains, some 10 million of them shared. Some clones are missing from TCRdb's copy, which holds only in-frame ones; the method was immunoSEQ multiplex PCR. V and J calls and clone size are as listed in that table; D and trimming were resolved from the DNA. The profile shows about 94,000 clones, around 80% of them singletons. Germline assignment: CDR1 SGHRS and CDR2 YFSETQ. The CDR3 loop spans 14 amino acids. Trimming removed 5 bases from V and 2 bases from J; junction bases left unmatched: 4. Turning to this clone: Its antigen is undetermined.

The rearrangement uses TRBV5-1 and TRBJ2-1; TRBD1 matches at 7 bases. Sequenced sample: PBMCs. The origin of this receptor is a woman aged 55-69 years in good health and CMV-seronegative. The CDR3 is CASSYQGAYNEQFF. DNA for the CDR3: TGCGCCAGCAGTTATCAGGGGGCCTACAATGAGCAGTTCTTC.